This T cell receptor beta chain was recovered during a study of T cell clonality in common variable immunodeficiency. Produced via immunoSEQ multiplex PCR; TCRdb's table is partial and in-frame only. The sample counts around 50,000 clones, none seen once; the ten largest own roughly 5.3%. This clone has ten or more counts. Coverage ceases 3 residues before the CDR3 finishes, and the germline J gene fills in the end. From germline, CDR1 is MNHEY and CDR2 SMNVEV (reference sequence). This CDR3 is 13 amino acids long. V was shortened by 2 bases and J by 4 bases, with 6 bases between the two germline ends.

This sequence was found in a person between 18 and 75 years old in good health. The specimen was peripheral blood mononuclear cells. J is TRBJ1-5 and V is TRBV27; D gene uncertain. CDR3 protein: CASSLRGNQPQHF. The CDR3 bases that were read are TGTGCCAGCAGTTTACGGGGAAATCAGCCC.